This TCR beta chain was sequenced for a study of blood T cell repertoires in COVID-19. Across the whole study: COVID-19 samples collected from the United States, Italy and Spain covered acute and convalescent phases. Sources were T cells, B-cell-depleted T cells, or PBMCs; the material itself was cDNA or gDNA.

The CDR3 runs to 14 residues. The V segment lost 9 bases and the J segment 9 bases; nucleotides outside the gene matches: 13. Germline CDR1 is ENHRY and CDR2 is SYGVKD. Assay used: immunoSEQ multiplex PCR; TCRdb lists only in-frame clones, some missing. The data hold about 150,000 clones, with 87% observed a single time. This clonotype was obtained from a woman aged 55-69 years with active or convalescent COVID-19. The sequencing input was peripheral blood. The V call is TRBV10-3, the J call TRBJ1-3; 8 bases are a match to TRBD1. CDR3 bases: TGTGCCATTAGAGGGGACAGGCAAAGGAGCACCATATATTTT. It yields the protein CAIRGDRQRSTIYF.